The rows below give T cell receptor beta chains drawn from one sample of a study of glioma-infiltrating T cells. TCRdb called the multiplex PCR reads again in MiXCR, with one record for every CDR3 protein. The data contain roughly 100,000 distinct CDR3 sequences, 40% of them singletons. The sample comprised glioma tissue, nonneoplastic brain tissue, or PBMCs (not recorded which). The origin of the receptors is a human donor with low-grade glioma or glioblastoma, undergoing nonglioma brain surgery, or in good health (not recorded which). The conserved cysteine and the conserved F or W are not part of the CDR3 here. The order of the fields is CDR3 length, D gene, V gene, CDR3 protein. A D gene is named only where the DNA matches it firmly.

>14|.|TRBV6-1
AIGERANGENTEAF
>11|.|TRBV6-1
ASSHRDSNEQY
>11|.|TRBV7-9
ASSIDKSYEQY
>11|TRBD1|TRBV11-2
ASSWDRTYEQY
>13|.|TRBV7-9
ASSPARQLNTEAS
>14|.|TRBV7-2
ASSTVGPYHQETQY
>12|.|TRBV6-6
TSSYSVAQETQY
>11|.|TRBV14
ASSQVRGGGYT
>11|.|TRBV10-3
ATKAATNEKLF
>12|.|TRBV20-1
SASGRGYGDEQY
>14|.|TRBV20-1
SASPRLGFVADTQY
>11|.|TRBV20-1
SARPRGNQPQH
>11|.|TRBV3-1
ASLRTGTDTQY
>13|.|TRBV28
ASHAGGPGNEKLF
>14|TRBD2|TRBV27
ASTSGGRTSTDTQY
>12|.|TRBV3-1
ASSLTRQYYEQY
>13|TRBD1|TRBV6-1
TSRAGTGAFNEQF
>13|.|TRBV7-9
ASRLGSGTTDTQY
>13|TRBD1|TRBV2
ASSPRTGSQETQY
>13|TRBD2|TRBV5-1
ASSLEREPSYEQY
>9|.|TRBV29-1
SARVREKLF
>16|.|TRBV3-1
ASSHSRMDFQGTGELF
>13|TRBD2|TRBV28
ASSLPGTKANVLT
>12|.|TRBV18
ASSPSGWGEKLF
>13|TRBD1|TRBV4-1
ASSQAVTGHLEQY
>13|.|TRBV6-1
ASRFGGGAYNEQF